The next 6 T cell receptor beta chains were all read from a single sample in a study of cytomegalovirus exposure and HLA in healthy donors (dated by TCRdb to the late 2010s). Library construction relied on the immunoSEQ multiplex PCR assay. A mixture of 60 forward primers for TCR Vbeta segments and 13 reverse primers for TCR Jbeta segments was used in the multiplex PCR. The table comes from immuneACCESS by way of TCRdb, which keeps in-frame sequences with V and J called. Part of the clones is missing from these tables; in studies checked, under half for an unresolved V gene and the rest for unknown reasons. The sample table shows roughly 120,000 clones, and 55% to 65% are seen once. The ten biggest clones cover over 8.5% of the sample. Sequencing input: PBMCs. These receptor sequences come from a woman between 40 and 55 years old in good health and CMV-seropositive.

The V and J genes are TRBV5-1 and TRBJ1-1; TRBD1 aligns across 7 bases. Germline CDR1 SGHRS, CDR2 YFSETQ. V dropped 3 bases and J dropped 5; count of bases not matched to a gene: 13. The CDR3 covers 16 residues. The CDR3 nucleotides read TGCGCCAGCAGCTCCTCACCAGGGCAGGGGGAGACTGAAGCTTTCTTT. Protein: CASSSSPGQGETEAFF.

V is TRBV11-2 and J is TRBJ1-1; D is possibly TRBD1 (6 bases). Germline assignment: CDR1 SGHAT and CDR2 FQNNGV. Between the trimmed V and J ends, which lost 5 bases and 5 bases, there was a span of 12 bases. This CDR3 comprises 13 residues. Here the CDR3 reads CASSVDRLTEAFF. The DNA of the CDR3 is TGTGCCAGCAGCGTCGACAGGTTGACTGAAGCTTTCTTT.

This chain connects TRBV29-1 to TRBJ2-7; D is ambiguous. The CDR3 contains 12 residues. Germline CDR1 SQVTM, CDR2 ANQGSEA. Deletions cut 1 base from V and 1 base from J, with 5 bases between. CDR3 nucleotide sequence: TGCAGCGTTGAAGGTAGTTCCTACGAGCAGTACTTC. Its protein product is CSVEGSSYEQYF.

The gene calls are TRBV7-2 and TRBJ2-3; 8 bases are shared with TRBD2. V shed 6 bases and J 5 bases; nucleotides not matched to a gene: 7. Germline V lookup: CDR1 SGHTA, CDR2 FQGNSA. CDR3 length: 14 residues. The chain's CDR3 is CASRARSGRDTQYF. The CDR3 DNA reads TGTGCCAGCAGGGCCCGGAGCGGGAGAGATACGCAGTATTTT.

V and J are TRBV5-4 and TRBJ2-3, with D tentatively TRBD2 (5 bases). Germline lookup yields CDR1 SGHNT and CDR2 YYREEE (reference sequence). V dropped 5 bases and J dropped 2 bases, with 9 bases sitting between them. This CDR3 has 13 residues. This chain's CDR3 is CASRRGNTDTQYF. DNA of the CDR3: TGTGCCAGCAGGAGAGGGAACACAGATACGCAGTATTTT. Based on the CDR3 plus reference TRBV5-4 and TRBJ2-3, the full variable domain is ETGVTQSPTHLIKTRGQQVTLRCSSQSGHNTVSWYQQALGQGPQFIFQYYREEENGRGNFPPRFSGLQFPNYSSELNVNALELDDSALYLCASRRGNTDTQYFGPGTRLTVL.

The chain employs TRBV7-9 and TRBJ1-4, with no clear D. Per germline, CDR1 SEHNR and CDR2 FQNEAQ (reference sequence). V lost 1 base and J 5 bases, leaving 14 bases between the germline ends. The CDR3 has 16 residues. The CDR3 sequence: CASSLGRGAANEKLFF. CDR3 nucleotides: TGTGCCAGCAGCTTAGGTCGGGGAGCTGCGAATGAAAAACTGTTTTTT.